This T cell receptor (beta chain) is from a study of cytomegalovirus exposure and HLA in healthy donors. Across the whole study: The approximately 120 validation repertoires used the same platform as the 500 to 700 first-cohort repertoires, a later analysis reported.

TCRdb's table, derived via immunoSEQ multiplex PCR, lists solely in-frame clones and lacks some. This sample carries 200,000 to 300,000 clones, about 90% of them seen once, and the ten largest clones take under 4%. As for this clone: The antigen is not known.

The J segment lost 7 bases and the V segment lost 6 bases, leaving 21 bases of the junction unmatched. Looked up from germline, CDR1 is SGHTA and CDR2 is FQGNSA. The CDR3 is 18 residues long. Whole-study results and caveats: Some TCR beta chains (164 of them) were listed as cytomegalovirus-associated.

This sequence joins TRBV7-2 and TRBJ2-7; 10 bases match TRBD2. This receptor was obtained from a woman in her 30s in good health and CMV-seronegative. Sequencing used PBMCs. This CDR3 reads CASSSNRGRLAGAYEQYF. As DNA, the CDR3 is TGTGCCAGCAGTTCAAATAGGGGCCGGCTAGCGGGAGCTTATGAGCAGTACTTC.